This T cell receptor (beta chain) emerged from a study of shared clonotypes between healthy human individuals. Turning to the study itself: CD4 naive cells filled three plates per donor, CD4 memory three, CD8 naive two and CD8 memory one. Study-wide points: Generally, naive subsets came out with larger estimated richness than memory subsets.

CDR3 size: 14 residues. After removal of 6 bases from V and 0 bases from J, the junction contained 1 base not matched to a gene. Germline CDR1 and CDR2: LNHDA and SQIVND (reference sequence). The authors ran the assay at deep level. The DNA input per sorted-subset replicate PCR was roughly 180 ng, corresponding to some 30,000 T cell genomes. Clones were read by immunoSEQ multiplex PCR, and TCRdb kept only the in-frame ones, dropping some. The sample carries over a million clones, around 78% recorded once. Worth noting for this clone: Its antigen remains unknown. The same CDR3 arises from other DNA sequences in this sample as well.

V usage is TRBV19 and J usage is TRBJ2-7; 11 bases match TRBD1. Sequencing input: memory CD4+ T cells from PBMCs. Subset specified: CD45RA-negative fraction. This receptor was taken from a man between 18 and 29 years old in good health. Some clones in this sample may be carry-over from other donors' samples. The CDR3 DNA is TGTGCCAGTAGAGGACAGGGGGCCTCCTACGAGCAGTACTTC. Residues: CASRGQGASYEQYF.